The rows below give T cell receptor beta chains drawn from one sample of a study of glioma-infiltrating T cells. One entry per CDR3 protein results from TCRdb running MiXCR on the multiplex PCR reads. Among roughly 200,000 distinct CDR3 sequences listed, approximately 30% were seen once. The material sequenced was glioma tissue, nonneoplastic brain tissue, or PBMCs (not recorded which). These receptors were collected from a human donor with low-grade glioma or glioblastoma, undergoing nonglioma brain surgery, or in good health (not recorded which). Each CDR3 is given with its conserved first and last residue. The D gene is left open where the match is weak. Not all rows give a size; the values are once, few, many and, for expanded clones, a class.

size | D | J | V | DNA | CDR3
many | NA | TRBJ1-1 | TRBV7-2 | TGTGCCAGCAGCTTAGTTGGGGCGGGCACTGAAGCTTTCTTT | CASSLVGAGTEAFF
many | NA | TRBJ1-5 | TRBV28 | TGTGCCAGCGGGAGGGGAAACCAGCCCCAGCATTTT | CASGRGNQPQHF
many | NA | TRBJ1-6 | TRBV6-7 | TGTGCCAGCAGTTACTCCCCCCACGGCTCCGGATCGGATTCACCCCTCCACTTT | CASSYSPHGSGSDSPLHF
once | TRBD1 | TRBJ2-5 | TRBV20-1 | TGCAGTGCTCGACAGGGGATGGGGACCCAGTACTTC | CSARQGMGTQYF
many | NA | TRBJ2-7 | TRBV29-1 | TGCAGCGGGGGGGAGGATATCTACGAGCAGTACTTC | CSGGEDIYEQYF
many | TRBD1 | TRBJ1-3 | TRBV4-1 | TGCGCCAGCAGCGCCCCGGGACAGAACTCTGGAAACACCATATATTTT | CASSAPGQNSGNTIYF
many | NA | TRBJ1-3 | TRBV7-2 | TGTGCCAGCAGCCCGCAAAGGAAAAACACCATATATTTT | CASSPQRKNTIYF
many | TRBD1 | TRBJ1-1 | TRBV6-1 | TGTGCCAGCAGTTACGGGGACAGGGTGGGAGCAGAAGCTTTCTTT | CASSYGDRVGAEAFF
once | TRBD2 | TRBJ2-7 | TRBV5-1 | TGCGCCAGCAGCGTCGGGACTAGCGGGCTAACCTACGAGCAGTACTTC | CASSVGTSGLTYEQYF
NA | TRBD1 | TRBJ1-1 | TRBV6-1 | TGTGCCAGCAGTAAATGGTGGGACAGGCCTAACACTGAAGCTTTCTTT | CASSKWWDRPNTEAFF
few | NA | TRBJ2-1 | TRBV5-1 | TGCGCCAGCAGCAATCGGGAGTCCTCTGGGCAGTTCTTC | CASSNRESSGQFF
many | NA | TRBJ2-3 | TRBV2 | TGTGCCAGCAGTGATATGTCAATCACAGATACGCAGTATTTT | CASSDMSITDTQYF
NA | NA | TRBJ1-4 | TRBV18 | TGTGCCAGCTCACCACCGGGACAAGGGGGTGAAAAACTGTTTTTT | CASSPPGQGGEKLFF
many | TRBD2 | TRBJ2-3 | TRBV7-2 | TGTGCCAGCAGCTCCCTCGCGGGAGCAGATACGCAGTATTTT | CASSSLAGADTQYF
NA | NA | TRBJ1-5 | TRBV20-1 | TGCAGTGCTAGAGATCTCAGGGGAGAATTTAGCAATCAGCCCCAGCATTTT | CSARDLRGEFSNQPQHF
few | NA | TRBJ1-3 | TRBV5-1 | TGCGCCAGCAGCTTGGGACAGCCCGGAAACACCATATATTTT | CASSLGQPGNTIYF
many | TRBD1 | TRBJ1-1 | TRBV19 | TGTGCCAGTAGTATCGAACAGGGGGGAACGAACACTGAAGCTTTCTTT | CASSIEQGGTNTEAFF
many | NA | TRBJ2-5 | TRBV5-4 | TGTGCCAGCAGCTTACAGGGTCAAGAGACCCAGTACTTC | CASSLQGQETQYF
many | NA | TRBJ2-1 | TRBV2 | TGTGCGTCGATACAGGCCTTTGAGCAGTTCTTC | CASIQAFEQFF
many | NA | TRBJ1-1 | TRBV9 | TGTGCCAGCAGCTCCGGGCCAGGGTCGAACACTGAAGCTTTCTTT | CASSSGPGSNTEAFF
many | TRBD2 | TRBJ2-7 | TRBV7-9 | TGTGCCAGCAGCTTTCCGACTAGCGGGAGGGCCGAGGGATCCTACGAGCAGTACTTC | CASSFPTSGRAEGSYEQYF
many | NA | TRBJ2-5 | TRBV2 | TGTGCCAGCACCCGGGACCTCCAAGAGACCCAGTACTTC | CASTRDLQETQYF
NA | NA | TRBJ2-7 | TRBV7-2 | TGTGCCAGCAGCTTAGCGGTCCGTAACTTGGGCTGCTACGAGCAGTACTTC | CASSLAVRNLGCYEQYF
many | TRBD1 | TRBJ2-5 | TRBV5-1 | TGCGCCAGCAGCAGGGGGACAGTCCAAGAGACCCAGTACTTC | CASSRGTVQETQYF
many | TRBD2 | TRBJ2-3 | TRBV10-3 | TGTGCCATCGGAGCGGGGGCGGAAGATACGCAGTATTTT | CAIGAGAEDTQYF
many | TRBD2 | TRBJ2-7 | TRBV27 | TGTGCCAGCAGTTTCAGGGAGGGCTCCTACGAGCAGTACTTC | CASSFREGSYEQYF
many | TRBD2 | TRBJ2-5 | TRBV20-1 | TGCAGTGCTAGAGACGCTAGCGGGAGGGAGACCCAGTACTTC | CSARDASGRETQYF
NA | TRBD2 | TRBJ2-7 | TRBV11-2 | TGTGCCAGCAGCTTAGATCCCCTAGCGGGCGGCGAGCAGTACTTC | CASSLDPLAGGEQYF
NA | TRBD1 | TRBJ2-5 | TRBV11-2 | TGTGCCAGCAGCCCGGGACAGGCGGCCTCGGGGGAGACCCAGTACTTC | CASSPGQAASGETQYF
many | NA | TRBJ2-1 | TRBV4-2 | TGTGCCAGCAGCCCAGCCGCGGGGAAAGATGAGCAGTTCTTC | CASSPAAGKDEQFF
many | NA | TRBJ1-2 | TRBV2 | TGTGCCAGCAGTGCCGGGACAAGCAACTATGGCTACACCTTC | CASSAGTSNYGYTF